The clone carrying this TCR beta chain was detected once. What it binds is unknown. The donors were in the roughly 120-subject validation cohort; that cohort was separate from the roughly 730-subject first cohort. Per germline, CDR1 SGHTA and CDR2 FQGTGA. V was shortened by 2 bases and J by 3 bases, with 7 bases between the two germline ends. This CDR3 region has 13 residues. Profiling relied on immunoSEQ multiplex PCR, and the TCRdb table lists in-frame clones only, not all of them. This sample yields more than 100,000 clones, of which roughly 86% are seen a single time; 1.4% to 1.5% belongs to the top ten. The data originate from a study of cytomegalovirus exposure and HLA in healthy donors. Overall study results and limits: The study recorded fewer than 200 TCR beta chains that were cytomegalovirus-associated. Subsequent analysis found a tendency for first-cohort TCR clusters to co-occur within the approximately 130 validation repertoires.

The clonotype was recovered from a man aged 25 to 45 in good health and CMV-seronegative. Material for sequencing was PBMCs. The genes are TRBV7-3 and TRBJ1-1; D may be TRBD1 (5 bases). The CDR3 coding sequence is TGTGCCAGCAGCTTACAAGGGGACACTGAAGCTTTCTTT. Protein sequence: CASSLQGDTEAFF.